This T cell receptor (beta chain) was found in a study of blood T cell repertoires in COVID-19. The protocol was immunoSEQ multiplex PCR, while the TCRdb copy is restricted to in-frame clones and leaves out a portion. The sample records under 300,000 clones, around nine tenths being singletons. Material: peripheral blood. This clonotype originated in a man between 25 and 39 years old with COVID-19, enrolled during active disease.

CDR3 DNA: TGCGCCGCCCGGTTGGTCAACTATGGCTACACCTTC. As protein: CAARLVNYGYTF. This chain connects TRBV23-1 to TRBJ1-2; D gene ambiguous. TRBV23-1 is designated an ORF whose function remains uncertain. V lost 11 bases and J 2 bases, leaving 12 bases between the germline ends. This CDR3 has 12 amino acids.